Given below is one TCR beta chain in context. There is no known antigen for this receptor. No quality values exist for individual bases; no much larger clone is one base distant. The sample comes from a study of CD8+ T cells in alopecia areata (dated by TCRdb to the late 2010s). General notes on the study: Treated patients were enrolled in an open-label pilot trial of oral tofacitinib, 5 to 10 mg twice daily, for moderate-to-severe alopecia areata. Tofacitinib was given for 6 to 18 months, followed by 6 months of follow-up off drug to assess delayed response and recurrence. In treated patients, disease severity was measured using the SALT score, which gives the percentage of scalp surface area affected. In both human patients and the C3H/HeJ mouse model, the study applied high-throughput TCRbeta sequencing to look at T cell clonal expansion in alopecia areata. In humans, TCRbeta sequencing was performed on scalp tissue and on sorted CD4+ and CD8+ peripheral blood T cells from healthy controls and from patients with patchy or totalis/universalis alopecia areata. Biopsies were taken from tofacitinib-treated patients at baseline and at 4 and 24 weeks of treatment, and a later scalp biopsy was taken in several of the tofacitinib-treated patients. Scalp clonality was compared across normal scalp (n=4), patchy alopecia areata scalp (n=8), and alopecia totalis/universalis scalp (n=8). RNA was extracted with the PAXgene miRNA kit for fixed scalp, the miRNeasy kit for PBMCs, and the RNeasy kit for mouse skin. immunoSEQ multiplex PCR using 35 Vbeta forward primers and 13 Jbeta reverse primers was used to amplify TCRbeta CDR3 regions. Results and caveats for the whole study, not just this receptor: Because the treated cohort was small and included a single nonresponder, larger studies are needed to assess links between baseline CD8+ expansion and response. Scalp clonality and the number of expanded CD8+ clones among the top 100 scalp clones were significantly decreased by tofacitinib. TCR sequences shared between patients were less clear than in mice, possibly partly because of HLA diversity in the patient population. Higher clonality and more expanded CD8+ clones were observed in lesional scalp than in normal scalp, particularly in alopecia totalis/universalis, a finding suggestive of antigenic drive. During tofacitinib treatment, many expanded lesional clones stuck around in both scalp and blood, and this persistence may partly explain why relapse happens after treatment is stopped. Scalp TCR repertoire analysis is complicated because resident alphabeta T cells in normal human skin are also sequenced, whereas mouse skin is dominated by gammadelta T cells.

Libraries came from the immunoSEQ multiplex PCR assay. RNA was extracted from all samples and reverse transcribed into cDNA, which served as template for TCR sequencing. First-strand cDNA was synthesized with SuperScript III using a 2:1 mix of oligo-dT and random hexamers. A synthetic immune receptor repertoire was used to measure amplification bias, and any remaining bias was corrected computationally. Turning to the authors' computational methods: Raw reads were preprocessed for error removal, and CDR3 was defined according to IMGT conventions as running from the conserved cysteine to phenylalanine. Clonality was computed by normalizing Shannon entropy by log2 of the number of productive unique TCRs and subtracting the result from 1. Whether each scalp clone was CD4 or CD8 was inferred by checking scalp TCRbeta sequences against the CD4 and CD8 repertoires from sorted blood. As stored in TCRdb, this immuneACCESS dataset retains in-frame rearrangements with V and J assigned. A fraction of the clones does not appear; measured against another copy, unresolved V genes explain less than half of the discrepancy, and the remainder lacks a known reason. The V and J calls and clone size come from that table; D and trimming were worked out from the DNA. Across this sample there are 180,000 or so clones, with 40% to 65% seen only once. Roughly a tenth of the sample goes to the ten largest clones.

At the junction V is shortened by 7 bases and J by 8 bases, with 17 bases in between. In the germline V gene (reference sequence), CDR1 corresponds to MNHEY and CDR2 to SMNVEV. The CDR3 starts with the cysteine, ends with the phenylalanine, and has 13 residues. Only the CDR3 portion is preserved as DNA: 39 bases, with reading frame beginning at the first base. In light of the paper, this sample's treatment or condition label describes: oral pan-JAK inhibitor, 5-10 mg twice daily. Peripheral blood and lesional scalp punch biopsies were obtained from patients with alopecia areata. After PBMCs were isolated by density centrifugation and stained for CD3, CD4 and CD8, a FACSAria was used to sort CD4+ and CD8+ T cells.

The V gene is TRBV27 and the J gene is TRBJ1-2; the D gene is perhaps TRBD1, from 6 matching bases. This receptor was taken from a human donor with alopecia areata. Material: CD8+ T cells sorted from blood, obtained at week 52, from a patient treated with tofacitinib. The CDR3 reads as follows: CASKTQGLQGYTF. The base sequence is TGTGCCAGCAAGACACAGGGATTGCAGGGCTACACCTTC.